A single sample gave rise to the 2 T cell receptor beta chains below, sequenced in a study of blood T cell repertoires in COVID-19. The assay was immunoSEQ multiplex PCR, and TCRdb's table has in-frame clones only and misses some. Seen here are a few hundred thousand clones, 70% to 90% observed once, and the top ten hold around 5.9%. Source material: PBMCs or T cells enriched from blood (not recorded which). Every receptor here comes from a woman aged 25 to 39 who had recovered from COVID-19.

The chain couples TRBV7-2 to TRBJ1-6; the D is unclear. Germline V CDR1 and CDR2: SGHTA, FQGNSA. The CDR3 is made up of 18 amino acids. V was cut by 1 base and J by 1 base, with 14 bases left in between. CDR3 sequence: CASSLGAGWGSYNSPLHF. CDR3 nucleotide sequence: TGTGCCAGCAGCTTAGGGGCGGGGTGGGGATCCTATAATTCACCCCTCCACTTT.

Here the CDR3 DNA reads TGTGCCAGCAGACCTACAGGGTCGGTTTCGGAGACCCAGTACTTC. Amino acid sequence: CASRPTGSVSETQYF. The chain combines TRBV6-5 with TRBJ2-5, with D possibly being TRBD1 (6 bases). This CDR3 is built from 15 residues. Trimming shortened V by 6 bases and J by 5 bases, and 19 bases separated the two germline ends. Germline V gives CDR1 MNHEY, CDR2 SVGAGI.